This T cell receptor beta chain comes out of a study of blood T cell repertoires in COVID-19. For the study at large: From T cells, B-cell-depleted T cells, or PBMCs came the material, which was cDNA or gDNA.

Libraries were prepared by immunoSEQ multiplex PCR; TCRdb keeps only in-frame clonotypes and omits some of them. The sample includes roughly 330,000 clones, roughly 88% of them seen just once. Ages ranged from roughly 18 to 100 years, with residence in about two dozen US areas. Per the germline V gene, CDR1 is SQVTM and CDR2 is ANQGSEA. The CDR3 contains 13 residues. Trimming took 4 bases from V and 0 from J, leaving 7 bases between them. Sample: PBMCs or T cells enriched from blood (not recorded which). This TCR derives from a man aged 25-45 years who had recovered from COVID-19. This chain joins TRBV29-1 and TRBJ2-1, with no clear D. The CDR3 loop is CSVVPVSYNEQFF. CDR3 DNA: TGCAGCGTTGTGCCAGTCTCCTACAATGAGCAGTTCTTC.